Each of the 11 T cell receptor beta chains below was sequenced from the same sample in a study of identical twins (dated by TCRdb to 2016 to 2017). Library preparation used 5' RACE. Sequenced using an Illumina HiSeq 2000. Using fastp trimming at Q25 and MiXCR clonotype assembly, TCRdb reanalyzed the public sequencing data and kept in-frame beta chains. Every CDR3 protein is listed once, alongside the most common genes and DNA of its rows. For this sample there are about 210,000 distinct CDR3 sequences; around 10% appear just once. About 5.2% of the sample rests with the top ten. The material sequenced was memory (CD45RO+) T cells sorted from blood. This specimen's cell subset or site label, interpreted: CD45RO+ enriched T cells. These receptors all come from a woman under 30 in good health.

This clonotype was recorded a few times. The chain uses TRBV12-3 or TRBV12-4 and TRBJ1-1; TRBD1 is a possible D gene (5 bases). The CDR3 is made up of 15 amino acids. The V end was cut by 6 bases, the J end by 4 bases, with 18 bases between. CDR3 loop: CASRWRRGVGTEAFF. As DNA, the CDR3 is TGTGCCAGCAGATGGCGTCGGGGGGTAGGCACTGAAGCTTTCTTT.

This clonotype was recorded at least ten times. This rearrangement joins TRBV7-7 to TRBJ1-3; the match to TRBD1 covers 7 bases. CDR3 length: 12 residues. V was pared by 10 bases and J by 9 bases, with 9 bases of the junction left unmatched. Germline V gene data show CDR1 as SSHAT and CDR2 as FNYEAQ (reference sequence). CDR3 loop: CATEGAGGTIYF. CDR3 DNA sequence: TGTGCCACTGAGGGGGCAGGAGGCACCATATATTTT.

The table lists this clonotype with a few counts. The chain recombines TRBV5-6 with TRBJ2-3, with D perhaps TRBD2 (5 bases). The CDR3 has 16 amino acids. The V and J ends lost 1 base and 4 bases respectively, with 16 bases between them. In germline, CDR1 is SGHDT, CDR2 YYEEEE. The CDR3 coding sequence is TGTGCCAGCAGCTTGTTCCGCAGGAGCGGAGCAGATACGCAGTATTTT. Its translation is CASSLFRRSGADTQYF. Combining the CDR3 with reference TRBV5-6 and TRBJ2-3 gives the whole variable domain DAGVTQSPTHLIKTRGQQVTLRCSPKSGHDTVSWYQQALGQGPQFIFQYYEEEERQRGNFPDRFSGHQFPNYSSELNVNALLLGDSALYLCASSLFRRSGADTQYFGPGTRLTVL.

CDR3 in DNA: TGTGCCAGCAGACCCTCGCGGAAGTTCTTC. It encodes CASRPSRKFF. The V gene is TRBV3-1, the J gene TRBJ2-1; no definite D call. Germline-derived CDR1 and CDR2 are LGHDT and YNNKEL (reference sequence). This CDR3 is built from 10 residues. V lost 6 bases to trimming and J lost 14 bases, with 11 bases between them.

This clonotype was counted only a few times. This CDR3 reads CASRRHTEAFF. The CDR3 DNA sequence: TGTGCCAGCAGGAGACACACTGAAGCTTTCTTT. This rearrangement joins TRBV12-3 or TRBV12-4 to TRBJ1-1; D is unresolved. The CDR3 is made up of 11 amino acids. V was cut by 6 bases and J by 3 bases, with 5 bases left in between.

This clonotype was observed a handful of times. This chain connects TRBV3-1 to TRBJ2-7; D might be TRBD1 (5 bases). The V and J ends lost 1 base and 6 bases respectively, with 10 bases between them. Germline CDR1 reads LGHDT; CDR2 reads YNNKEL (reference sequence). This CDR3 has 13 residues. In DNA form, the CDR3 reads TGTGCCAGCAGCCAAGGGCCTAGGGGCGAGCAGTACTTC. Protein sequence: CASSQGPRGEQYF.

The chain uses TRBV14 and TRBJ2-1; the D gene is possibly TRBD1 (6 bases). Germline CDR1 reads SGHDN; CDR2 reads FVKESK. The CDR3 is 17 residues long. Trimming left V 2 bases short and J 0 bases short, with 14 bases between. CDR3 sequence reads: CASSQRPQGLSYNEQFF. DNA for the CDR3: TGTGCCAGCAGCCAACGGCCGCAGGGGCTCTCCTACAATGAGCAGTTCTTC.

Only a few counts were recorded for this clonotype. This chain connects TRBV7-2 to TRBJ2-5; D is uncertain. The CDR3 totals 13 residues. With 1 base removed from V and 5 bases from J, the gap between germline ends came to 8 bases. The germline V gene has CDR1 SGHTA and CDR2 FQGNSA. The CDR3 DNA reads TGTGCCAGCAGCTTAGTTGGAGACGAGACCCAGTACTTC. Translation gives CASSLVGDETQYF. The variable domain in full, completed from reference TRBV7-2 and TRBJ2-5, reads GAGVSQSPSNKVTEKGKDVELRCDPISGHTALYWYRQSLGQGLEFLIYFQGNSAPDKSGLPSDRFSAERTGGSVSTLTIQRTQQEDSAVYLCASSLVGDETQYFGPGTRLLVL.

Worth noting for this clonotype: A read error is possible here, since a much larger clone lies one base away. The genes are TRBV6-5 and TRBJ2-3, with D perhaps matching TRBD1 (5 bases). Germline assignment: CDR1 MNHEY and CDR2 SVGAGI. The CDR3 is 13 amino acids. The CDR3 DNA reads as TGTACCAGCAGTTCCGTAGGGGTAGATACGCAGTATTTT. This encodes CTSSSVGVDTQYF.

The V call is TRBV19, the J call TRBJ2-3; D might be TRBD1 (5 bases). The CDR3 consists of 15 residues. V lost 1 base and J lost 7, with 15 bases in between. Germline CDR1 LNHDA, CDR2 SQIVND (reference sequence). CDR3 amino acids: CASSIAGLTGYTQYF. The CDR3 coding sequence is TGTGCCAGTAGTATAGCCGGTCTTACAGGTTATACGCAGTATTTT.

CDR3 protein: CSARGSTGANYNEQFF. CDR3 bases: TGCAGTGCCCGTGGTTCGACAGGGGCTAACTACAATGAGCAGTTCTTC. The rearrangement joins TRBV20-1 to TRBJ2-1, with TRBD1 identical over 8 bases. V was clipped by 6 bases and J by 3 bases; unmatched bases: 13. The CDR3 has 16 amino acids. Looked up from germline, CDR1 is DFQATT and CDR2 is SNEGSKA (reference sequence).